This T cell receptor beta chain was found in a study of shared clonotypes between healthy human individuals (dated by TCRdb to the early 2020s). Broadly, across the study: The cohort comprised a couple of women and three men aged 18 to 49 years. Libraries were prepared and TCR repertoires were sequenced by different laboratories using diverse techniques, in order to increase sequencing depth and limit assay-specific biases. Each donor's leukapheresis produced roughly between roughly 0.94 and 9.5 billion PBMCs. The study deeply sequenced blood TCR repertoires of several healthy adults to estimate repertoire size and the extent of clonotype sharing between individuals. For each donor, CD4 naive and CD4 memory were each given three plates, CD8 naive was given two plates, and CD8 memory was given one plate.

For the CD8 naive samples, CD45RO-negative cells were positively selected for CCR7, yielding a CD45RA+CCR7+ population from which TemRA cells were excluded. Donors were healthy HIV-negative adults with no recently reported acute infections or vaccinations. Only Caucasian adults living in Nashville, Tennessee, USA were represented among the donors. After blood collection by leukapheresis, PBMCs were isolated using Ficoll-Histopaque density gradient centrifugation and then cryopreserved in the vapor phase of liquid nitrogen. Analytical flow cytometry was used to check the purity and quantity of each magnetically sorted T cell population. Each sorted fraction had its genomic DNA isolated and then quantified by UV absorbance on a Nanodrop 2000c. Using the deep immunoSEQ assay, multiplex PCR amplified TCR CDR3 regions from genomic DNA. For each cell subset, the extracted genomic DNA was distributed evenly across all wells of several immunoSEQ 96-well plates, and each plate served as one replicate. Each replicate PCR for sorted subsets received roughly 0.2 ug genomic DNA, equal to tens of thousands of T cell genomes. Purified libraries were measured with a Qubit 3.0 fluorometer, size-checked on a Bioanalyzer 2100, and measured again with the KAPA Library Quantification kit. A separate single-read 150-cycle Illumina NextSeq 550 flow cell was used to sequence each immunoSEQ 96-well plate. The authors processed their data as follows. Because only junctional sequences without quality scores were contained in the immunoSEQ output, filtering matching that applied to full-length reads could not be performed. To assign V/J genes and CDR3, sequences were annotated against IMGT germline references using PyIR, a Python wrapper for IgBLAST v1.9. Reads were removed for weak V/J assignments (E-value above 1e-6), missing CDR3, stop codons, out-of-frame junctions, or ambiguous translated residues. V3J clonotypes were defined as sequences sharing an identical inferred V gene, J gene, and CDR3 amino acid sequence. Percentage overlap between repertoires was calculated by dividing the number of shared unique clonotypes by the size of the smaller repertoire. Repertoire richness was assessed with RTK rarefaction, the Chao1 estimator, and Recon v2.1 estimates of unobserved clonotypes. OLGA was used to compute generation probabilities for all TCRbeta clonotypes that the gDNA method yielded from a handful of donors. Drawn from immuneACCESS, this table holds only the in-frame rearrangements with V and J called that TCRdb kept. Clones are partly lost; checked studies trace under half to an unresolved V gene and leave the rest unexplained. V and J calls and clone size are given by that table; D and trimming were obtained from the DNA. Within this sample are about 680,000 clones, with about 90% of them counted one time only. The top ten clonotypes cover 24% of the sample.

Only one count was recorded for this clone. Its recognized antigen is unknown. Base qualities are not provided; no much larger clone lies one nucleotide away. Findings and caveats that apply to the study as a whole: Estimated clonotype richness was generally larger for naive than for memory subsets. Pairwise subsampling led to the expectation that sequencing depth would affect the degree of clonotype sharing among donors. Compared with non-shared clonotypes, clonotypes shared by all four sorted-subset donors had higher generation probabilities. Sampling was restricted to blood, and TCR repertoires in tissues likely differ from the TCR repertoires found in blood. Rarefaction of sorted-subset datasets indicated incomplete sequencing despite the large sequencing depth. Across a handful of donors, 5% to 6% of naive CD4, around 3.3% of naive CD8, 2.3% of memory CD4, and over 0.35% of memory CD8 clonotypes were shared. Because the study included only a small number of donors, the genetic and exposure-history diversity represented was limited.

Sequenced sample: naive CD8+ T cells sorted from blood. In light of the paper, this sample's cell subset or site label describes: CD45RA+CCR7+. The TCR comes from a man aged 25-45 years in good health.

The DNA sequence is given as TGTGCCATCAGTGGCTACAGGGGGCCTGAAAACATTCAGTACTTC. Translated, it reads CAISGYRGPENIQYF. The V and J segments used are TRBV10-3 and TRBJ2-4, with TRBD1 identical over 9 junction bases. The CDR3 holds 15 amino acids from the cysteine to the phenylalanine. The retained sequence is limited to the CDR3, 45 bases, with the frame set at the first base. CDR1 and CDR2, looked up from the germline V gene, are ENHRY and SYGVKD. V is cut back by 4 bases and J by 5 bases, with 6 bases in the junction unmatched.